These 12 T cell receptor beta chains were sequenced from one sample in a study of graft-versus-host responses after intestinal transplantation. Antigen specificity for these receptors is unknown. This table comes from immunoSEQ multiplex PCR, and its TCRdb copy is limited to in-frame clones, with some not included. The sample has tens of thousands of clones, around 87% seen once. The sequenced sample was unstimulated CD8+ T cells sorted from spleen or lymph node cells, obtained before transplant. The receptor set was obtained from a human donor who was the organ donor for an intestinal transplant.

The rearrangement uses TRBV4-1 and TRBJ1-4; 8 bases agree with TRBD1. Germline CDR1 MGHRA, CDR2 YSYEKL. The CDR3 has 20 residues. J lost 1 base, V lost 3 bases, and 16 bases had no gene match. DNA of the CDR3: TGCGCCAGCAGCCACCTCCTCAGGGGGCTAGAATGTCGAACTAATGAAAAACTGTTTTTT. Protein product: CASSHLLRGLECRTNEKLFF.

The chain employs TRBV27 and TRBJ2-1; no clear D gene. Looked up from germline, CDR1 is MNHEY and CDR2 is SMNVEV (reference sequence). This CDR3 has 14 residues. V was trimmed by 8 bases and J by 0 bases, leaving 11 bases between them. The CDR3 bases are TGTGCCAGCCGGACGGCGAGCTCCTACAATGAGCAGTTCTTC. The encoded protein is CASRTASSYNEQFF.

The chain couples TRBV28 to TRBJ2-3, with a tentative D call TRBD2 (5 bases). The CDR3 totals 14 residues. The germline CDR1 and CDR2 sequences are MDHEN and SYDVKM. The V end lost 3 bases, the J end lost 2 bases, and 9 bases lay between the germline ends. This CDR3 reads CASSFEGITDTQYF. The DNA for the CDR3 is TGTGCCAGCAGTTTCGAGGGAATCACAGATACGCAGTATTTT. The complete variable domain, with remaining parts taken from reference TRBV28 and TRBJ2-3, reads DVKVTQSSRYLVKRTGEKVFLECVQDMDHENMFWYRQDPGLGLRLIYFSYDVKMKEKGDIPEGYSVSREKKERFSLILESASTNQTSMYLCASSFEGITDTQYFGPGTRLTVL.

The V call is TRBV6-1, the J call TRBJ1-6; TRBD1 is a possible D gene (6 bases). The CDR3 is 14 amino acids. Trimming stripped 3 bases from V and 5 bases from J, with 8 bases between. The germline CDR1 and CDR2 sequences are MNHNS and SASEGT. The CDR3 region is CASSDRGDNSPLHF. The CDR3 DNA reads TGTGCCAGCAGTGACAGGGGAGATAATTCACCCCTCCACTTT.

The chain is built from TRBV6-5 and TRBJ2-3, with a weak D call TRBD1 (6 bases). The V end was cut by 2 bases, the J end by 1 base, with 7 bases between. CDR1 is MNHEY, CDR2 SVGAGI, per germline. This CDR3 contains 14 residues. The CDR3 spells CASSYEGGTDTQYF. The CDR3 DNA is TGTGCCAGCAGTTACGAGGGGGGCACAGATACGCAGTATTTT.

This clone was observed a few times. The rearrangement links TRBV7-9 to TRBJ2-7; 7 bases map to TRBD1. The V segment lost 3 bases and the J segment 3 bases; nucleotides outside the gene matches: 11. From germline, CDR1 is SEHNR and CDR2 FQNEAQ (reference sequence). This CDR3 comprises 16 residues. DNA for the CDR3: TGTGCCAGCAGCTTTTTGGGAAACAGGGGAGACTACGAGCAGTACTTC. Translated: CASSFLGNRGDYEQYF.

V is TRBV21-1 and J is TRBJ1-5; the table's D call, TRBD1, was not checked against the DNA. TRBV21-1 is a recognized pseudogene. This CDR3 is 18 amino acids long. The CDR3 DNA sequence: TGTGCCAGCAGCAAAGTTGGGCGCAGGGTCGCCAAGAATCAGCCCCAGCATTTT. It yields the protein CASSKVGRRVAKNQPQHF.

The V call is TRBV11-1, the J call TRBJ2-5, with TRBD2 identical over 7 bases. After removal of 1 base from V and 4 bases from J, the junction contained 12 bases not matched to a gene. The germline CDR1 and CDR2 sequences are SGHAT and FQDESV (reference sequence). The CDR3 totals 17 residues. CDR3 DNA: TGTGCCAGCAGCTTAGGGGAGGGAAGCTTAGATCGAGAGACCCAGTACTTC. It specifies CASSLGEGSLDRETQYF.

This chain connects TRBV25-1 to TRBJ2-1; D ambiguous. With 4 bases removed from V and 3 bases from J, the gap between germline ends came to 16 bases. CDR1 MGHDK and CDR2 SYGVNS come from the germline V gene. The CDR3 is 16 residues long. DNA of the CDR3: TGTGCCAGCAGTGGGTTATCATACTTGGGCTACAATGAGCAGTTCTTC. This gives the protein CASSGLSYLGYNEQFF.

The chain joins TRBV11-1 to TRBJ2-1; TRBD1 matches 9 bases. CDR1 and CDR2 (germline): SGHAT, FQDESV (reference sequence). The CDR3 spans 16 residues. V gave up 4 bases and J gave up 9 bases; unmatched junction bases: 13. The CDR3 region is CASSYSPGQGPSEQFF. For the CDR3, the DNA is TGTGCCAGCAGCTACTCTCCGGGACAGGGCCCTTCTGAGCAGTTCTTC.

This clone was seen only once. V gene TRBV4-1 combines with J gene TRBJ2-7, with D perhaps TRBD1 (6 bases). Germline V lookup: CDR1 MGHRA, CDR2 YSYEKL. This CDR3 region has 17 residues. The ends were cut back, 4 bases at V and 0 bases at J, with 19 bases in the middle. CDR3 amino acids: CASSRGETGPYSYEQYF. CDR3 nucleotide sequence: TGCGCCAGCAGCCGGGGAGAAACAGGGCCCTACTCCTACGAGCAGTACTTC.

The V gene is TRBV5-4, the J gene TRBJ2-2; D remains ambiguous. Trimming took 6 bases from V and 3 from J, leaving 9 bases between them. CDR3 length: 13 residues. CDR1 and CDR2 from the germline V gene are SGHNT and YYREEE (reference sequence). CDR3 region: CASIIQDTGELFF. CDR3 in DNA: TGTGCCAGCATCATCCAGGACACCGGGGAGCTGTTTTTT. The variable domain in full, completed from reference TRBV5-4 and TRBJ2-2, reads ETGVTQSPTHLIKTRGQQVTLRCSSQSGHNTVSWYQQALGQGPQFIFQYYREEENGRGNFPPRFSGLQFPNYSSELNVNALELDDSALYLCASIIQDTGELFFGEGSRLTVL.